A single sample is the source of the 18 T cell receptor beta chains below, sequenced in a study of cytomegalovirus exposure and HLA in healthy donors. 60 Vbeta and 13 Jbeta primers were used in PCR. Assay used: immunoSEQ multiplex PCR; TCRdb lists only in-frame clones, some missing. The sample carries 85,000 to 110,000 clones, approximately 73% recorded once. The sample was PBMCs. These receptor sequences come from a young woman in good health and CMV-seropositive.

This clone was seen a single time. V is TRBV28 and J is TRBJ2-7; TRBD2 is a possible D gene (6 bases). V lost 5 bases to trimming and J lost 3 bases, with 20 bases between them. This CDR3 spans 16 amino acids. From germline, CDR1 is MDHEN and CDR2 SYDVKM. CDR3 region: CASSDSDPRTIYEQYF. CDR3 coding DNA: TGTGCCAGCAGTGATTCGGACCCGAGGACTATCTACGAGCAGTACTTC.

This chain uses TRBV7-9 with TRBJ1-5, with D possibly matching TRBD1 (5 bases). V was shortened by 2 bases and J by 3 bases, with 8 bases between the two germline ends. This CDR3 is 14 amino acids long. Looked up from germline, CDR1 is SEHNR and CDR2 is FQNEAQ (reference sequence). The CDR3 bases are TGTGCCAGCAGCTTATTAGGGGCCAATCAGCCCCAGCATTTT. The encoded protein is CASSLLGANQPQHF.

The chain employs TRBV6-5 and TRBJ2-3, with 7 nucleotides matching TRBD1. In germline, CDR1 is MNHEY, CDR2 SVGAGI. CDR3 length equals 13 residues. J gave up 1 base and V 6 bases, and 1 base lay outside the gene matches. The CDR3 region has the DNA TGTGCCAGCAGCGGACAGGGCACAGATACGCAGTATTTT. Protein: CASSGQGTDTQYF.

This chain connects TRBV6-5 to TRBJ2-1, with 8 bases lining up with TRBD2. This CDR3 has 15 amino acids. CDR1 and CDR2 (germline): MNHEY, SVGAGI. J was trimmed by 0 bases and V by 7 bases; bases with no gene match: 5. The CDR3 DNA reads TGTGCCAGCAACCCAAGCGGGAGCTCCTACAATGAGCAGTTCTTC. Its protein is CASNPSGSSYNEQFF.

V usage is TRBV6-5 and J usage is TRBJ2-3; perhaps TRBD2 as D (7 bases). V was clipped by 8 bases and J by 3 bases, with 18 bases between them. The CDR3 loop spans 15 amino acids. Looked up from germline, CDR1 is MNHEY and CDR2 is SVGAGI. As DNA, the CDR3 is TGTGCCAGCGGGGGGGCTAATAGCGGGACAGATACGCAGTATTTT. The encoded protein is CASGGANSGTDTQYF.

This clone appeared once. Here the CDR3 reads CASSLMRESDTQYF. DNA of the CDR3: TGTGCCAGCAGCTTAATGAGGGAGTCGGATACGCAGTATTTT. This rearrangement joins TRBV7-3 to TRBJ2-3, with D perhaps matching TRBD2 (5 bases). CDR1 and CDR2 (germline): SGHTA, FQGTGA. This CDR3 is 14 amino acids long. V was clipped by 1 base and J by 6 bases, with 11 bases between them.

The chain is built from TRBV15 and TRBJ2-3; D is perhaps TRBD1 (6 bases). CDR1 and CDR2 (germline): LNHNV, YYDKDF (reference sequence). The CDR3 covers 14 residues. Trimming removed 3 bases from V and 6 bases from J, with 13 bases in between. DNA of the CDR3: TGTGCCACCAGCAGTGGGGGCCCCTCGGATACGCAGTATTTT. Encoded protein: CATSSGGPSDTQYF.

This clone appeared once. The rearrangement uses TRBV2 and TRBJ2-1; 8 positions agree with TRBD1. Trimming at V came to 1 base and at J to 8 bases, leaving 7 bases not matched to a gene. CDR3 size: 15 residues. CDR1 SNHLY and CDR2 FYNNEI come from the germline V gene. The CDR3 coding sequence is TGTGCCAGCAGTGAAGGTCAGGGGGCAATCCATGAGCAGTTCTTC. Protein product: CASSEGQGAIHEQFF.

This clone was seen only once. The CDR3, as DNA: TGTGCCAGCAGCTTAATGACAGGGTCACCCCTCCACTTT. It translates to CASSLMTGSPLHF. V is TRBV7-9 and J is TRBJ1-6, with TRBD1 identical over 7 bases. With V trimmed by 2 bases and J by 10 bases, 2 bases remained unmatched. This CDR3 is built from 13 residues. Germline assignment: CDR1 SEHNR and CDR2 FQNEAQ (reference sequence).

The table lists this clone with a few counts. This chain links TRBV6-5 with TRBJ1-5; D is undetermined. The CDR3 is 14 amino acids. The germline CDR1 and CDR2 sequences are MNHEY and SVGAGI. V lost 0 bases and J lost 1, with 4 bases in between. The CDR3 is CASSYSGSNQPQHF. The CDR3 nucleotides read TGTGCCAGCAGTTACTCGGGCAGCAATCAGCCCCAGCATTTT.

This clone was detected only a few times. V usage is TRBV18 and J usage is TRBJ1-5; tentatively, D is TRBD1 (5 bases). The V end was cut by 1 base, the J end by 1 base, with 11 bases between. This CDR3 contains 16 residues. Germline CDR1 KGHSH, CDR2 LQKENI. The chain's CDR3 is CASSPLDSESNQPQHF. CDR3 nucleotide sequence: TGTGCCAGCTCACCACTTGACAGTGAGAGCAATCAGCCCCAGCATTTT.

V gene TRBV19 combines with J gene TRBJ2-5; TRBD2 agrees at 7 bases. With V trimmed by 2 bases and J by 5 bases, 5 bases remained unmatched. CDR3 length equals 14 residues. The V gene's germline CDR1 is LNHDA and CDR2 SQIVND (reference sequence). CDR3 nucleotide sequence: TGTGCCAGTAGTATACGCGGGAGAGGGGAGACCCAGTACTTC. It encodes CASSIRGRGETQYF.

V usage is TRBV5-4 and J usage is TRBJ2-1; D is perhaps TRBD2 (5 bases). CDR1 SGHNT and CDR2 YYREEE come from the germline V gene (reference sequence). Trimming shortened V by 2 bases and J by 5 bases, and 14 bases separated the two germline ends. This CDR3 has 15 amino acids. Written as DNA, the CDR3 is TGTGCCAGCAGCTTCGGCGGTACTAGAGACAATGAGCAGTTCTTC. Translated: CASSFGGTRDNEQFF.

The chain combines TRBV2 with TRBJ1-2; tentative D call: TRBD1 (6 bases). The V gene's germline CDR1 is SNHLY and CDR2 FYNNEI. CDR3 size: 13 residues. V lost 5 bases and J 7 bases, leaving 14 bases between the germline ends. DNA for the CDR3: TGTGCCAGCAGTCCTAAAACAGGGTTTGGCTACACCTTC. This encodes CASSPKTGFGYTF.

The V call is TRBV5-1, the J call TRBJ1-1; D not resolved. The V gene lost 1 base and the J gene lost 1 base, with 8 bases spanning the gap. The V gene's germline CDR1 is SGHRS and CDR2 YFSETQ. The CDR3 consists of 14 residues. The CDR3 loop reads CASSLSRENTEAFF. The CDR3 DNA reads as TGCGCCAGCAGCTTGTCGAGAGAGAACACTGAAGCTTTCTTT.

Here the CDR3 reads CAISESLLAGFLTGTDTQYF. As DNA, the CDR3 is TGTGCCATCAGTGAGTCGCTCCTAGCGGGGTTCCTAACTGGCACAGATACGCAGTATTTT. The chain uses TRBV10-3 and TRBJ2-3; 9 nucleotides agree with TRBD2. After removal of 0 bases from V and 1 base from J, the junction contained 14 bases not matched to a gene. The CDR3 totals 20 residues. From germline, CDR1 is ENHRY and CDR2 SYGVKD.

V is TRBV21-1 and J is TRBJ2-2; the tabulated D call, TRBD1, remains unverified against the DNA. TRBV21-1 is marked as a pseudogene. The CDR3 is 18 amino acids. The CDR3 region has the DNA TGTGCCAGCAGCAAAAAGGCCGGGACAGGGAAAAGGGTCGGGGAGCTGTTTTTT. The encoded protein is CASSKKAGTGKRVGELFF.

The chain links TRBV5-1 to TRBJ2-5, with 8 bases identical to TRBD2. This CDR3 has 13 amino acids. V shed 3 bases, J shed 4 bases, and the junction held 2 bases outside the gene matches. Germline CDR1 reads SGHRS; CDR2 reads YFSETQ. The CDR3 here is CASSSGGGETQYF. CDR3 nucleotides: TGCGCCAGCAGCTCCGGGGGGGGAGAGACCCAGTACTTC.